These 14 T cell receptor beta chains were all obtained from the same sample, sequenced in a study of human T cells and chemical hapten exposure. One entry per CDR3 protein, called by TCRdb with MiXCR from the RACE reads. The table includes 40,000 to 50,000 distinct CDR3 sequences, around 12% detected once. Time point: pre-sensitization, week 0. Treatment in this sample: therapeutic diphenylcyclopropenone sensitization with weekly scalp DPC. Sequencing used whole blood, obtained in connection with sensitization to the hapten diphenylcyclopropenone (DPC). The receptors stem from a woman in her thirties with alopecia areata. Some clones in this sample may be carry-over from other donors' samples.

Ten or more counts support this clonotype. The rearrangement links TRBV3-1 to TRBJ2-5; 13 bases are shared with TRBD2. With 1 base clipped from V and 4 bases from J, the junction kept 6 bases outside the gene matches. Germline lookup yields CDR1 LGHDT and CDR2 YNNKEL (reference sequence). The CDR3 extends over 17 amino acids. CDR3 nucleotide sequence: TGTGCCAGCAGCCAAGGGCGACTAGCGGGAGGAGGAGAGACCCAGTACTTC. It specifies CASSQGRLAGGGETQYF.

This rearrangement joins TRBV11-2 to TRBJ1-5, with TRBD1 as a possible D gene (6 bases). CDR3 length: 13 residues. Between the trimmed V and J ends, which lost 5 bases and 6 bases, there was a span of 11 bases. CDR1 and CDR2 from the germline V gene are SGHAT and FQNNGV. Here the CDR3 reads CASSRQVGQPQHF. In DNA, the CDR3 is TGTGCCAGCAGCCGACAGGTGGGTCAGCCCCAGCATTTT.

In DNA form, the CDR3 reads TGCAGTGCTAAGTCCCGGATGGGACTAGCGGGAGGACCAACAGATACGCAGTATTTT. Translated, it gives CSAKSRMGLAGGPTDTQYF. The rearrangement joins TRBV20-1 to TRBJ2-3, with TRBD2 matching over 15 bases. From germline, CDR1 is DFQATT and CDR2 SNEGSKA (reference sequence). Unmatched junction bases numbered 14, after V lost 4 bases and J lost 3 bases. The CDR3 extends over 19 amino acids.

This clonotype appeared many times. The chain carries TRBV20-1 and TRBJ2-1; tentative D call: TRBD2 (5 bases). The germline gives CDR1 DFQATT, CDR2 SNEGSKA (reference sequence). Trimming removed 1 base at V and 10 bases at J, with 23 bases between. This CDR3 spans 16 amino acids. DNA for the CDR3: TGCAGTGCTAGAGGGAGCGGTAGGAGATCTATAGCCGAGCAGTTCTTC. Its translation: CSARGSGRRSIAEQFF.

This clonotype was seen ten or more times. The chain uses TRBV11-3 and TRBJ2-1; D is perhaps TRBD2 (5 bases). Deletions cut 5 bases from V and 4 bases from J, with 9 bases between. There are 13 residues in the CDR3. Germline V gene data show CDR1 as SGHNT and CDR2 as YENEEA. The CDR3 DNA reads TGTGCCAGCAGCCCAGGCGGGTACAATGAGCAGTTCTTC. Protein sequence: CASSPGGYNEQFF.

The gene calls are TRBV18 and TRBJ2-1; no definite D call. The CDR3 has 14 residues. The V end was cut by 3 bases, the J end by 5 bases, with 11 bases between. Germline CDR1 and CDR2: KGHSH and LQKENI. CDR3 nucleotide sequence: TGTGCCAGCTCACCGGACCTCCTAAACAATGAGCAGTTCTTC. Translated, it gives CASSPDLLNNEQFF.

This clonotype was observed many times. The gene calls are TRBV29-1 and TRBJ2-1; TRBD2 matches at 10 bases. J lost 10 bases, V lost 3 bases, and 6 bases had no gene match. This CDR3 has 13 amino acids. Looked up from germline, CDR1 is SQVTM and CDR2 is ANQGSEA. DNA for the CDR3: TGCAGCGTTGATACTAGCGGGATTGGGGAGCAGTTCTTC. It codes for CSVDTSGIGEQFF.

This clonotype has ten or more counts. This CDR3 reads CASSPPGKNEQYF. DNA for the CDR3: TGTGCCAGCTCACCTCCTGGGAAAAACGAGCAGTACTTC. The chain combines TRBV18 with TRBJ2-7; D is unclear. The CDR3 has 13 residues. Trimming cost V 3 bases and J 5 bases, with 11 bases left between them. Germline V gene lookup returns CDR1 KGHSH and CDR2 LQKENI.

This clonotype has more than one count but fewer than ten. The rearrangement links TRBV10-2 to TRBJ2-5; tentative D call: TRBD1 (6 bases). Trimming left V 3 bases short and J 0 bases short, with 17 bases between. This CDR3 is built from 17 residues. The V gene's germline CDR1 is WSHSY and CDR2 SAAADI. The CDR3 is CASSEFGGRRYQETQYF. In nucleotides, the CDR3 is TGCGCCAGCAGTGAATTTGGGGGCCGGAGATACCAAGAGACCCAGTACTTC.

In its sample, this clonotype was seen many times. The rearrangement joins TRBV19 to TRBJ2-5; D possibly corresponds to TRBD2 (6 bases). Germline V CDR1 and CDR2: LNHDA, SQIVND (reference sequence). Deletions cut 7 bases from V and 1 base from J, with 16 bases between. This CDR3 is 15 amino acids long. Here the CDR3 DNA reads TGTGCCAGTACCCCGAGAGGGGACTCCCAAGAGACCCAGTACTTC. The encoded protein is CASTPRGDSQETQYF.

This rearrangement joins TRBV28 to TRBJ2-1; perhaps TRBD2 as D (6 bases). V was cut by 8 bases and J by 10 bases, with 12 bases left in between. The germline V gene encodes CDR1 MDHEN and CDR2 SYDVKM. The CDR3 extends over 11 amino acids. The CDR3 reads CASRLAEEQFF. The CDR3 coding sequence is TGTGCCAGCCGGTTAGCGGAGGAGCAGTTCTTC. Using reference TRBV28 and TRBJ2-1 for the parts outside the CDR3, the full variable domain is DVKVTQSSRYLVKRTGEKVFLECVQDMDHENMFWYRQDPGLGLRLIYFSYDVKMKEKGDIPEGYSVSREKKERFSLILESASTNQTSMYLCASRLAEEQFFGPGTRLTVL.

This clonotype was seen a few times. The V call is TRBV9, the J call TRBJ1-6; D call uncertain. V gave up 2 bases and J gave up 2 bases, with 5 bases separating them. This CDR3 region has 14 residues. Germline V lookup: CDR1 SGDLS, CDR2 YYNGEE. CDR3 in DNA: TGTGCCAGCAGCGTCGGGACCTATAATTCACCCCTCCACTTT. Protein: CASSVGTYNSPLHF.

The table lists this clonotype with a few counts. The CDR3 DNA reads as TGTGCCAGCAGTCTGTCGAGCTCCTACGAGCAGTACTTC. It is translated as CASSLSSSYEQYF. V usage is TRBV28 and J usage is TRBJ2-7; D is uncertain. The length of the CDR3 is 13 residues. Trimming removed 5 bases at V and 0 bases at J, with 8 bases between. From germline, CDR1 is MDHEN and CDR2 SYDVKM.

This clonotype turned up a few times. The chain has TRBV11-2 and TRBJ1-1; unclear D gene. The germline CDR1 and CDR2 sequences are SGHAT and FQNNGV. The V end lost 0 bases, the J end lost 2 bases, and 10 bases lay between the germline ends. There are 15 residues in the CDR3. The chain's CDR3 is CASSLDPSDNTEAFF. Written as DNA, the CDR3 is TGTGCCAGCAGCTTAGATCCTTCTGATAACACTGAAGCTTTCTTT.